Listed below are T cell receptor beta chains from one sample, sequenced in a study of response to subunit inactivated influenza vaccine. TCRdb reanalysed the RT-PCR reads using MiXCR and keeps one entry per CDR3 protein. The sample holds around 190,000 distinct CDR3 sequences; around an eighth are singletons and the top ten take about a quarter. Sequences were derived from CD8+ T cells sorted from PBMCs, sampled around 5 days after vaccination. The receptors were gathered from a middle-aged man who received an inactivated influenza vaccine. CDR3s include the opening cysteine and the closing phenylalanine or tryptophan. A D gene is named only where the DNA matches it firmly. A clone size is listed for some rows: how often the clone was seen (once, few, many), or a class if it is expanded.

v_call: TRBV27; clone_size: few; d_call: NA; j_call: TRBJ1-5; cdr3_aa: CASSYRGQPQHF; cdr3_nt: TGTGCCAGCAGTTACCGGGGTCAGCCCCAGCATTTT
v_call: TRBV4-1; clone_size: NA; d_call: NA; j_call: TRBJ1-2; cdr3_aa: CASSQDRTLYGYTF; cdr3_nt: TGCGCCAGCAGCCAAGACCGGACTCTCTATGGCTACACCTTC
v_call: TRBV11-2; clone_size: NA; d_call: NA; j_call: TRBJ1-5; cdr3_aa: CASSLFSGKPQHF; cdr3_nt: TGTGCCAGCAGCTTATTCTCTGGGAAGCCCCAGCATTTT
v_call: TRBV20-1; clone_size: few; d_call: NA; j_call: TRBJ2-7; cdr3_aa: CSALGDEDDEQYF; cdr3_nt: TGCAGTGCCCTGGGGGACGAAGATGATGAGCAGTACTTC
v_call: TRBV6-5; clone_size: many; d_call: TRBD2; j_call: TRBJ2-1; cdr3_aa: CASSYVSGSDEQFF; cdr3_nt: TGTGCCAGCAGTTACGTTAGCGGGAGCGATGAGCAGTTCTTC
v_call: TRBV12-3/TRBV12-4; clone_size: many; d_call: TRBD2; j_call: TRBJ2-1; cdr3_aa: CASSPFSGRASEQFF; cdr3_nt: TGTGCCAGCAGCCCGTTTAGCGGGAGGGCCTCTGAGCAGTTCTTC
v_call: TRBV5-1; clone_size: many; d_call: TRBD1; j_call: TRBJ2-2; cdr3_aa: CASSLKQGATGELFF; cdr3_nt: TGCGCCAGCAGCTTGAAACAGGGGGCCACCGGGGAGCTGTTTTTT
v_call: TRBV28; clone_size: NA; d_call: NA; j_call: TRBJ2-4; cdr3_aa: CASSLSLAKNIQYF; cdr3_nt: TGTGCCAGCAGTTTATCGTTAGCCAAAAACATTCAGTACTTC
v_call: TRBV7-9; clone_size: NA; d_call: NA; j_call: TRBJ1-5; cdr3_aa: CASSSGGGTSQPQHF; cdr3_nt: TGTGCCAGCAGCTCCGGAGGGGGGACAAGTCAGCCCCAGCATTTT
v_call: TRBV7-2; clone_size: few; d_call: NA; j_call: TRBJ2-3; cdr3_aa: CASSLPLRQTSTDTQYF; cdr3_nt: TGTGCCAGCAGTCTTCCGCTGCGACAGACTAGCACAGATACGCAGTATTTT
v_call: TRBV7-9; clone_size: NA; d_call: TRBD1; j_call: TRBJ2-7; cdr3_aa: CASSWGGQGSEQYF; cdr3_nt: TGTGCCAGCAGCTGGGGTGGACAGGGTAGCGAGCAGTACTTC
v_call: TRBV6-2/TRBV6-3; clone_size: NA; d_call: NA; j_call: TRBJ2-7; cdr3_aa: CASRGTDAGLEQYF; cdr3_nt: TGTGCCAGCAGGGGGACGGACGCCGGCCTCGAGCAGTACTTC
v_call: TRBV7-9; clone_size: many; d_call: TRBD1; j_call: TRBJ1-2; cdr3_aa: CASSLRARQGVDGYTF; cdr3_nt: TGTGCCAGCAGCTTAAGGGCCCGACAGGGAGTGGATGGCTACACCTTC
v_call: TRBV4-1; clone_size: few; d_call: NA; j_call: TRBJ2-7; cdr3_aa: CASSSYPDWNEQYF; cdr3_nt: TGCGCCAGCAGCTCTTATCCCGACTGGAACGAGCAGTACTTC
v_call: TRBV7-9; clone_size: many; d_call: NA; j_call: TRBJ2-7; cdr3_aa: CASSLDQGGSYEQYF; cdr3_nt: TGTGCCAGCAGCTTAGACCAGGGGGGGTCCTACGAGCAGTACTTC
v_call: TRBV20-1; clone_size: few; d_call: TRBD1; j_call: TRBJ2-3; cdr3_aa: CSVDRGLEVGTDTQYF; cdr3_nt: TGCAGTGTGGACAGGGGACTCGAGGTCGGCACAGATACGCAGTATTTT
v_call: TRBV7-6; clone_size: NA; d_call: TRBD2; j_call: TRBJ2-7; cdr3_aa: CASSLAGAGASYEQYF; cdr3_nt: TGTGCCAGCAGCTTAGCTGGAGCGGGGGCTTCCTACGAGCAGTACTTC
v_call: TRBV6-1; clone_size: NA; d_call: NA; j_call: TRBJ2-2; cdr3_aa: CASSLLGEWEAGELFF; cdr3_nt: TGTGCCAGCAGTCTCCTTGGGGAGTGGGAAGCCGGGGAGCTGTTTTTT
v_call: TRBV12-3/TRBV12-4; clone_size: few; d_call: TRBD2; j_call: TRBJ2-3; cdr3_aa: CASSLGLLAGDFDSTDTQYF; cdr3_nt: TGTGCCAGCAGTTTAGGCCTGCTAGCGGGAGATTTTGACAGCACAGATACGCAGTATTTT
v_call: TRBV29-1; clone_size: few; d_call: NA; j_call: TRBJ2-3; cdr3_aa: CSVGVGLITDTQYF; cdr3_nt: TGCAGCGTTGGGGTGGGACTTATCACCGATACGCAGTATTTT